Listed below are T cell receptor beta chains from one sample, sequenced in a study of cytomegalovirus exposure and HLA in healthy donors. Assay used: immunoSEQ multiplex PCR; TCRdb lists only in-frame clones, some missing. The sample carries about 130,000 clones, 75% to 85% recorded once. The sample consisted of PBMCs. These receptors came from a male donor in good health and CMV-seronegative. Each CDR3 is given without its conserved first and last residue. Each record gives: V gene, J gene, CDR3 protein.

v_call: TRBV7-9
j_call: TRBJ2-7
cdr3_aa: ASSSTWTGGYEQY

v_call: TRBV14
j_call: .
cdr3_aa: ASSQLGLAGKSEQY

v_call: TRBV19
j_call: TRBJ1-2
cdr3_aa: ASSIGGLAGYT

v_call: TRBV7-8
j_call: TRBJ1-6
cdr3_aa: ASSLGHNSPLH

v_call: TRBV6-4
j_call: TRBJ1-2
cdr3_aa: ASKRTANYGYT

v_call: TRBV2
j_call: TRBJ2-7
cdr3_aa: ASSETGVGYEQY

v_call: TRBV5-5
j_call: TRBJ1-1
cdr3_aa: ASSLDYQRFTEAF

v_call: TRBV25-1
j_call: TRBJ2-1
cdr3_aa: ASSEETSGRNAYNEQF

v_call: TRBV4-2
j_call: TRBJ2-4
cdr3_aa: ASSLPGLAGERAKNIQY

v_call: TRBV30
j_call: TRBJ2-7
cdr3_aa: AWSVLGQGLPNYEQY

v_call: TRBV6-1
j_call: TRBJ1-2
cdr3_aa: ASSEGGSNYGYT

v_call: TRBV5-1
j_call: TRBJ2-2
cdr3_aa: ASTRSPGANTGELF

v_call: TRBV7-9
j_call: TRBJ2-7
cdr3_aa: ASSPRTEEGEQY

v_call: TRBV28
j_call: TRBJ1-3
cdr3_aa: ASSHKFGNTIY

v_call: TRBV25-1
j_call: TRBJ2-7
cdr3_aa: ASSEYSDRVSEQY

v_call: TRBV7-9
j_call: TRBJ2-5
cdr3_aa: ASSSMGGQETQY

v_call: TRBV27
j_call: TRBJ1-5
cdr3_aa: ASSPRGGRINQPQH

v_call: TRBV28
j_call: TRBJ2-1
cdr3_aa: ASVTSSSYNEQF

v_call: TRBV11-2
j_call: TRBJ1-2
cdr3_aa: ASSLDGVGDYGYT

v_call: TRBV29-1
j_call: TRBJ2-1
cdr3_aa: SVVQREYSEQF

v_call: TRBV6-5
j_call: TRBJ2-7
cdr3_aa: ASSLSSGGAYEQH

v_call: TRBV7-8
j_call: TRBJ2-7
cdr3_aa: ASSPAPGTYEQY

v_call: TRBV11-2
j_call: TRBJ1-6
cdr3_aa: ASSVEVNSPLH

v_call: TRBV5-5
j_call: TRBJ2-1
cdr3_aa: ASSLGIVNYNEQF

v_call: TRBV7-3
j_call: TRBJ1-1
cdr3_aa: ASSLAGNTEAF

v_call: TRBV10-3
j_call: TRBJ1-4
cdr3_aa: AISRTGEEKLF